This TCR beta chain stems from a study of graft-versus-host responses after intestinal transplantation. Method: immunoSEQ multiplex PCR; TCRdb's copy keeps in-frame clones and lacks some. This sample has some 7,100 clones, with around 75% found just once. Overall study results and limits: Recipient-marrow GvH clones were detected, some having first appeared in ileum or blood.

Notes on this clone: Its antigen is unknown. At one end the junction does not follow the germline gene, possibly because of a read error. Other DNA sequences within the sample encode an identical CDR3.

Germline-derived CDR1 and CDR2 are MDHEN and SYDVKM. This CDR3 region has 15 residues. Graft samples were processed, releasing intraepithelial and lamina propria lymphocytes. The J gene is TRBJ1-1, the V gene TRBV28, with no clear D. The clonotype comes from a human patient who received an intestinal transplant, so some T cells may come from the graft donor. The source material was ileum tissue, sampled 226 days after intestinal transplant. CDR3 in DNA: TGTGCCAGCATATCGTCAGGCCCATTGAACACTGAAGCCTTCTTT. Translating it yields CASISSGPLNTEAFF.